The 11 T cell receptor beta chains listed next were all sequenced from one sample in a study of cytomegalovirus exposure and HLA in healthy donors. PCR was performed using 60 Vbeta and 13 Jbeta primers. Repertoires were generated with immunoSEQ multiplex PCR, while TCRdb's copy carries only in-frame clones and drops some. Its table lists tens of thousands of clones. Sequencing was carried out using PBMCs. These receptors came from a woman aged 35 to 49 in good health and CMV-seropositive.

The chain combines TRBV6-1 with TRBJ1-2; 8 bases align to TRBD1. After removal of 2 bases from V and 8 bases from J, the junction contained 4 bases not matched to a gene. CDR3 length: 13 residues. Germline V CDR1 and CDR2: MNHNS, SASEGT. Here the CDR3 reads CASSEQGARGYTF. The CDR3 region has the DNA TGTGCCAGCAGTGAACAGGGGGCGCGGGGCTACACCTTC.

V is TRBV29-1 and J is TRBJ1-2, with D possibly TRBD1 on 5 matching bases. V was cut by 7 bases and J by 4 bases, with 13 bases left in between. The CDR3 sequence is 12 residues long. Per the germline V gene, CDR1 is SQVTM and CDR2 is ANQGSEA. The CDR3 is CSAVLGGYGYTF. The CDR3 DNA sequence: TGCAGCGCCGTTCTCGGGGGCTATGGCTACACCTTC.

The chain uses TRBV27 and TRBJ2-6, with 8 bases fitting TRBD1. Germline CDR1 is MNHEY and CDR2 is SMNVEV (reference sequence). This CDR3 is 22 amino acids long. Trimming took 0 bases from V and 2 from J; bases not matched to a gene: 18. This CDR3 is CASSLSIRWAGGTEAGANVLTF. CDR3 nucleotide sequence: TGTGCCAGCAGTTTATCGATTCGTTGGGCAGGGGGCACTGAAGCTGGGGCCAACGTCCTGACTTTC.

Concerning this clone itself: Other DNA sequences of this sample code for an identical CDR3. The chain is built from TRBV6-1 and TRBJ2-7; TRBD1 is a possible D gene (7 bases). V lost 0 bases and J lost 9, with 18 bases in between. CDR1 and CDR2 from the germline V gene are MNHNS and SASEGT. This CDR3 contains 15 residues. Written as DNA, the CDR3 is TGTGCCAGCAGTGAAGCGGAGGAGGGACAGCAATGGCAGTACTTC. Residues: CASSEAEEGQQWQYF.

Written as DNA, the CDR3 is TGTGCCAGCAGTGTAGGACTAGCGGTCACCGGGGAGCTGTTTTTT. Translated: CASSVGLAVTGELFF. This chain joins TRBV6-1 and TRBJ2-2; 10 bases are a match to TRBD2. Germline loops: CDR1 MNHNS, CDR2 SASEGT. Trimming cost V 4 bases and J 4 bases; bases outside gene matches: 3. This CDR3 spans 15 amino acids.

The rearrangement uses TRBV19 and TRBJ2-2; 7 bases fit TRBD1. V shed 11 bases and J 0 bases; nucleotides not matched to a gene: 9. Per the germline V gene, CDR1 is LNHDA and CDR2 is SQIVND (reference sequence). This CDR3 is 15 amino acids long. CDR3 residues: CAGGSGQSNTGELFF. CDR3 nucleotide sequence: TGTGCCGGAGGATCGGGACAGTCGAACACCGGGGAGCTGTTTTTT.

The V gene is TRBV18, the J gene TRBJ2-1, with a possible D match to TRBD1 (6 bases). The germline V gene has CDR1 KGHSH and CDR2 LQKENI. The CDR3 covers 15 residues. Trimming cost V 3 bases and J 6 bases, with 15 bases left between them. CDR3 region: CASSPGQGSFNEQFF. DNA of the CDR3: TGTGCCAGCTCACCTGGGCAGGGGAGTTTCAATGAGCAGTTCTTC.

The chain carries TRBV6-1 and TRBJ1-1; TRBD1 matches 7 bases. CDR1 and CDR2 from the germline V gene are MNHNS and SASEGT. The CDR3 has 14 amino acids. V trimming: 5 bases; J trimming: 5 bases; junction bases outside the gene matches: 8. The DNA of the CDR3 is TGTGCCAGCAGTCGACAGGGTCTTACGACTGAAGCTTTCTTT. As protein: CASSRQGLTTEAFF.

The chain joins TRBV4-2 to TRBJ1-3; possible D gene TRBD1, 5 bases. CDR3 size: 16 residues. Deletions cut 5 bases from V and 2 bases from J, with 16 bases between. CDR1 LGHNA and CDR2 YNFKEQ come from the germline V gene. The CDR3 coding sequence is TGTGCCAGCAGCTCCTTCGACAGTCCCGCTGGAAACACCATATATTTT. Its translation: CASSSFDSPAGNTIYF.

The chain is built from TRBV9 and TRBJ2-1, with 7 bases lining up with TRBD2. V gave up 3 bases and J gave up 0 bases; unmatched junction bases: 6. The germline gives CDR1 SGDLS, CDR2 YYNGEE. This CDR3 is 16 amino acids long. The CDR3 here is CASSGYGGSSYNEQFF. The CDR3 bases are TGTGCCAGCAGCGGGTACGGGGGGAGCTCCTACAATGAGCAGTTCTTC.

In regard to this clone: At one end the junction does not follow the germline gene, possibly because of a read error. The chain employs TRBV7-2 and TRBJ1-3; TRBD1 aligns across 10 bases. The CDR3 is 14 amino acids. CDR1 is SGHTA, CDR2 FQGNSA, per germline. The CDR3 DNA reads TGTGCCAGCAGCCCGACATCTGGGACAGGGGAAGTTTTATTT. Its protein product is CASSPTSGTGEVLF.